This TCR beta chain was documented in a study of cytomegalovirus exposure and HLA in healthy donors listed by TCRdb under 2017. The study in broad terms: According to an earlier analysis of 587 of the donors, about 179 million T cells yielded some 110 million unique TCR beta sequences and 276 Gb of sequence data. About 310 gigabases of sequencing data and around 87 million unique TCR sequences were included in an early release covering about 700 HLA-typed donors. Of the roughly 400 genotyped donors, about 80% fell in the genetic ancestry cluster associated with self-reported Caucasian donors. The aim of the study was to test whether cataloging public T cell receptors could identify signatures of past pathogen exposure. Using immunosequencing, the study profiled T cell repertoires from around 670 subjects and related those repertoires to cytomegalovirus serostatus. Besides the first cohort of roughly 640 subjects, a separate validation cohort made up of 120 different subjects was used. The study combined high-throughput TCR immunosequencing, statistical association of individual TCRs with disease status, and machine learning to predict cytomegalovirus infection status. To study patterns of TCR occurrence, a later analysis re-analyzed previously published TCR beta repertoires from around 660 donors and added high-resolution HLA genotyping. Rather than drawing on any new phenotypic data, the later analysis identified candidate immune exposures from TCR beta sequences and the way those sequences occurred across donors. In an earlier analysis of a few hundred of the donors, high-throughput TCR beta sequencing was used to judge whether each TCR beta V gene segment behaved as functional or pseudogenic. Donor age, sex, ethnicity and CMV serostatus were collected together with the repertoire data. A later genetic analysis used genome-wide SNP genotypes for about three fifths of the 666 donors, treating that subset as a discovery cohort. All discovery cohort repertoires had been generated on a single sequencing platform. Class I and class II HLA loci were covered by the typing at four-digit resolution. Typing coverage differed by locus: A, B, C, DRB1 and DQB1 were typed in about 620-630 donors, DQA1 in roughly 510, DPA1 in around 600, and DPB1 in just under 490. Roughly 5 DR-DQ haplotypes were treated as single units for association and clustering because of strong linkage in the cohort. Among over 350 genotyped donors of the cohort, an average of approximately 240,000 unique TCR beta nucleotide sequences were sequenced per donor, 15% to 20% of them non-productive. The investigation overall reported the following: Correlated functional status among segregating V segments might be attributable to linkage disequilibrium, but an unknown experimental factor could not be ruled out. The study gave a list of under 200 TCR beta chains associated with cytomegalovirus. Most TCR sequences were observed very rarely across donors, whereas some public TCRs were present in many individuals. In a later analysis, TCR association rates were found to vary across HLA loci, with the most associated TCRs seen for DRB1 alleles and the fewest for HLA-C alleles. At a false discovery rate of 0.05, a later analysis linked approximately 18,000 TCR beta sequences to specific HLA alleles. A cluster of highly shared sequence variants was judged likely to represent a technical artifact of the sequencing pipeline. The authors suggested that the approach could potentially be generalized to other disease states and immunological phenotypes. Some IMGT-functional V segments, including TRBV6-2 and TRBV6-3, could not be distinguished by the 87-base-pair reads and were therefore excluded. Sequencing depth was assumed to be roughly uniform across donors in the presence/absence analyses, though that assumption may not hold. In a later analysis, HLA-associated TCR beta chains showed more clonal expansion and lower generation probabilities than non-associated chains that were equally common. The classifier was reported to diagnose cytomegalovirus status with high specificity and sensitivity in both the original and validation cohorts. In a later analysis, most CMV-associated TCR beta chains were found to appear HLA-restricted, with HLA associations seemingly driven largely by CMV exposure. In a later genetic analysis, fewer N-insertions in productive TCRs were reported among donors in an Asian-associated ancestry cluster than the roughly 700-donor mean. Immune exposure information for the cohort was limited to CMV serostatus. Because some donors lacked HLA typing at each locus, the association tests relied only on the typed subset. Only TCR beta chains were sequenced in this cohort, and the absence of alpha or paired-chain data limited detectable features. Because counts were too low, seventeen rarely observed V segments, including chromosome 9 orphons, were excluded from the earlier analysis of roughly 580 of the donors. A further reported finding was that TCR beta sequences accurately predicted the HLA-A and HLA-B alleles for most subjects in the first cohort. In a later analysis, several top co-occurrence clusters were reported to appear linked to parvovirus B19, influenza, CMV and Epstein-Barr virus. A few of the identified cytomegalovirus-associated TCR beta chains were confirmed in vitro to be specific for cytomegalovirus antigens. When HLA alleles, especially DR and DQ, strongly co-occurred, attributing TCR associations to individual alleles was difficult. An earlier analysis of several hundred of the donors showed that most TCR beta V segments appeared in productive rearrangements either about 87% or about 30% of the time, which broadly matched IMGT annotations. In a later genetic analysis, a missense DCLRE1C variant was associated with V-gene and J-gene trimming of TCR beta chains, and the association was replicated in an independent cohort.

As regards this clone: No antigen is known for it. Base qualities are missing; no much larger clone stands one base away.

Library method: the immunoSEQ multiplex PCR assay. A mixture of 60 forward primers for TCR Vbeta segments and 13 reverse primers for TCR Jbeta segments was used in the multiplex PCR. The CDR3 region of rearranged TCR beta genes was amplified from genomic DNA by a multiplex PCR assay. Amplified TCR beta libraries were sequenced as 87-base-pair reads on the Illumina HiSeq System. Per the source publication's procedure: In a later analysis, roughly 80 million unique TCR beta chains were counted across the approximately 640 repertoires, and some 10 million of these chains were shared by at least two donors. A nearest-neighbor algorithm error-corrected the raw reads and collapsed the reads into unique sequences, merging closely related sequences to remove PCR and sequencing errors. CDR3 sequences were aligned to IMGT reference sequences to assign V, D and J gene segments. For a sequence to be retained, a match of at least six nucleotides to both a V gene segment and a J gene segment was required. A rearrangement counted as productive if the CDR3 had no stop codons and remained in frame with V and J, and every other rearrangement counted as non-productive. Following IMGT convention, CDR3 was defined as the stretch from the second conserved V-encoded cysteine to the conserved J-encoded phenylalanine. In an earlier analysis of more than 550 of the donors, sequences lacking an unambiguous match to a single V gene segment were excluded. In an earlier analysis of 450 to 750 of the donors, a V segment was called functional when productive rearrangements were above 56.7%, and segregating when the standard deviation between donors exceeded 5%. A statistical classification framework was developed to diagnose cytomegalovirus status using the catalog of TCR beta chain sequences. V and J gene assignment, in a later analysis, came from comparing TCR nucleotide sequences with IMGT/GENE-DB human TR gene sequences. A later analysis assigned CDR3 sequences and most-parsimonious VDJ recombination scenarios with the TCRdist pipeline. In a later analysis, every TCR beta chain was defined by the combination of its CDR3 amino acid sequence and its V-gene family, and reads without a unique V-gene family were dropped. To address suspected cross-contamination and a sequencing artifact, a later analysis removed a few hundred highly shared, low-generation-probability nucleotide sequences. In a later analysis, a clonal expansion index was calculated for each public chain from normalized within-repertoire ranks of inferred template counts. In a later analysis, generation probabilities were computed with a VDJ recombination model fitted to out-of-frame rearrangements, and the resulting probabilities were checked against IGoR. Hypergeometric tests were used in a later analysis to score TCR-TCR, TCR-HLA and TCR-CMV co-occurrence, with a repertoire-size bias correction applied to the TCR pairs. In a later analysis, false discovery rates were estimated by permuting HLA or CMV assignments 20 times. In a later analysis, co-occurring TCRs were grouped with DBSCAN, and TCRdist sequence similarity was added when clustering was performed within HLA-allele-positive subsets. Repertoires with fewer than 30,000 or more than 120,000 public chains were left out of co-occurrence clustering, as were five repertoires with anomalous nucleotide sharing. TCRdb holds this immuneACCESS table with in-frame rearrangements only. Some clones are missing; in checked studies, unresolved V genes explain under half, and the rest has no known cause. That table furnishes V, J and clone size, whereas the DNA furnished D and trimming. Within this sample are approximately 150,000 clones, with over 70% of them counted one time only. The ten largest clonotypes hold about 4.5% of the sample.

Reading from cysteine to phenylalanine, the CDR3 counts 15 amino acids. Of all the DNA, just the CDR3 is kept, 45 bases in frame from base 1. Based on the germline V gene, the CDR1 and CDR2 sequences are MDHEN and SYDVKM. At the junction V is shortened by 6 bases and J by 2 bases; bases outside the gene matches: 6. The cohort was made up of about 670 healthy bone marrow donors. At the time of sampling, every cohort member was nominally healthy, though immune exposures that went unrecorded were likely present. The donor tested CMV seronegative, placing the donor among the approximately 360 seronegative members of the cohort. Each donor provided a peripheral blood sample, and peripheral blood mononuclear cells were used for TCR beta sequencing. The Qiagen DNeasy Blood Extraction Kit was used to extract genomic DNA from the blood cell samples.

The sequence came from a man aged 25 to 45 in good health and CMV-seronegative. The sequence links TRBV28 to TRBJ1-2, and TRBD1 matches 10 of the central bases. The sequenced sample consisted of PBMCs. The base sequence is TGTGCCAGCAGCCTGACAGGGGGCCAGAACTATGGCTACACCTTC. Translated, this is CASSLTGGQNYGYTF.